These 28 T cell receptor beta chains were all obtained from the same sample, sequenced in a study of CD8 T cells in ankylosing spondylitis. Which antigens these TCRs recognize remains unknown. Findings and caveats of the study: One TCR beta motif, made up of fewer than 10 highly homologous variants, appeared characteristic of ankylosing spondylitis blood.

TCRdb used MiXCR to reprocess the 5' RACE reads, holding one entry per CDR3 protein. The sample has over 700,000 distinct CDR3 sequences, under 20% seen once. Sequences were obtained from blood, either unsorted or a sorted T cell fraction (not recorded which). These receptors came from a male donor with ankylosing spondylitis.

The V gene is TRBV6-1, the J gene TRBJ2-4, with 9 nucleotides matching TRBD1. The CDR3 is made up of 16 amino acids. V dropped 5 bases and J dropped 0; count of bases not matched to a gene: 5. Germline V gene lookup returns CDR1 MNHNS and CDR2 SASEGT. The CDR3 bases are TGTGCCAGCAGTCTGGACAGGGGACGAGCCAAAAACATTCAGTACTTC. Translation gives CASSLDRGRAKNIQYF.

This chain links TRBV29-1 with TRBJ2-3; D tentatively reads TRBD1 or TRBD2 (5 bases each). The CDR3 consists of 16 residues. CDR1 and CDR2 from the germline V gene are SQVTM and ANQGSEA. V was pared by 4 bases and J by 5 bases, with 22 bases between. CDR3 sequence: CSVVGTPLPTVDTQYF. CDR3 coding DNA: TGCAGCGTTGTCGGGACCCCACTGCCCACGGTAGATACGCAGTATTTT.

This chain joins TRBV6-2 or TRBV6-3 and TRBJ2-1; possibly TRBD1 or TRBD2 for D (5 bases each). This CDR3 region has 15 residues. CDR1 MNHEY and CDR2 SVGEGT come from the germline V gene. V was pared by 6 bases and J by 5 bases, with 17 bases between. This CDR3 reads CASSPREGFNNEQFF. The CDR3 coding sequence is TGTGCCAGCAGCCCCAGAGAGGGGTTTAACAATGAGCAGTTCTTC.

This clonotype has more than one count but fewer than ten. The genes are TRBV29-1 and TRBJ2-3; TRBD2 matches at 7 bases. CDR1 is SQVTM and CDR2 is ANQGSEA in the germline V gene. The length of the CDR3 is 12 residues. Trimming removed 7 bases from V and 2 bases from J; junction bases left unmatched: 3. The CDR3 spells CSATSDTDTQYF. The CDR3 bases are TGCAGCGCCACTAGCGACACAGATACGCAGTATTTT.

In nucleotides, the CDR3 is TGCAGTGCTAGGGGGACTTTAGGGACCTACGAGCAGTACTTC. This encodes CSARGTLGTYEQYF. J is TRBJ2-7 and V is TRBV20-1; D possibly corresponds to TRBD2 (6 bases). Trimming removed 3 bases at V and 2 bases at J, with 14 bases between. The CDR3 spans 14 residues. Germline V gene sequence: CDR1 DFQATT, CDR2 SNEGSKA (reference sequence).

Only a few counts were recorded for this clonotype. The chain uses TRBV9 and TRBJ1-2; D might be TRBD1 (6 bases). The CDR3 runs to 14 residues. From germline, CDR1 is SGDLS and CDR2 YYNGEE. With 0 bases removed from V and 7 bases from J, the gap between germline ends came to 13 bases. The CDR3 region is CASSVVGGTFGYTF. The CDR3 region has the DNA TGTGCCAGCAGCGTAGTAGGGGGTACTTTTGGCTACACCTTC.

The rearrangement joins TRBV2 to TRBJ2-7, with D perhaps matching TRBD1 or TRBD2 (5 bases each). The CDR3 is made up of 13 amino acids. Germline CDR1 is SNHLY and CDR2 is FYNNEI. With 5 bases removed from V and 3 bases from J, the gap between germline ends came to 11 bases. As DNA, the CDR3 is TGTGCCAGCAGTTTCGGGGCCGTCTACGAGCAGTACTTC. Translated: CASSFGAVYEQYF.

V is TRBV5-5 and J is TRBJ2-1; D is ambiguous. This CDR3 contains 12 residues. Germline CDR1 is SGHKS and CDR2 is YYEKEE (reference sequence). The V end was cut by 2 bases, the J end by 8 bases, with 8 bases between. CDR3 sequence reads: CASSFSWDEQFF. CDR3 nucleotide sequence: TGTGCCAGCAGCTTTAGCTGGGATGAGCAGTTCTTC.

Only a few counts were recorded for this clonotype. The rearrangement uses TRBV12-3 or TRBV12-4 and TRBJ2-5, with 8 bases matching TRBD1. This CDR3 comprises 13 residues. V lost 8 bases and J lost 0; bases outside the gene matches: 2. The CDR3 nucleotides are TGTGCCAGCCGGACAGGGTACCAAGAGACCCAGTACTTC. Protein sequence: CASRTGYQETQYF.

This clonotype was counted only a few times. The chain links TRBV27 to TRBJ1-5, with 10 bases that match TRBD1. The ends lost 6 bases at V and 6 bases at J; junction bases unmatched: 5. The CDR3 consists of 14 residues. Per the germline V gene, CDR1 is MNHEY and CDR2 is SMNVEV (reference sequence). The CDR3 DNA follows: TGTGCCAGCAGAGACAGGGGGCTGTTTCAGCCCCAGCATTTT. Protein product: CASRDRGLFQPQHF.

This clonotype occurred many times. The DNA of the CDR3 is TGTGCCAGCAGTTTACGCCCTCTCCATTCGGCCGGGGAGCTGTTTTTT. It codes for CASSLRPLHSAGELFF. The rearrangement links TRBV27 to TRBJ2-2; D is unresolved. V lost 2 bases to trimming and J lost 6 bases, with 16 bases between them. The V gene's germline CDR1 is MNHEY and CDR2 SMNVEV (reference sequence). This CDR3 region has 16 residues.

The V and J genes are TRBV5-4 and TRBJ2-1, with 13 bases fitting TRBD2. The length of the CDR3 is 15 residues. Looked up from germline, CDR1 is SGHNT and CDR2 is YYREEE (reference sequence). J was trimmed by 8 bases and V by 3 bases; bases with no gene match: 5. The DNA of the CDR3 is TGTGCCAGCAGCTCTAGGACTAGCGGGAGCTATGAGCAGTTCTTC. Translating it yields CASSSRTSGSYEQFF.

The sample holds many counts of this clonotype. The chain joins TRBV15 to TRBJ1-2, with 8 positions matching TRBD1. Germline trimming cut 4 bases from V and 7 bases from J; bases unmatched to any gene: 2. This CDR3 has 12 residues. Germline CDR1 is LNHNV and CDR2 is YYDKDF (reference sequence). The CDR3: CATSTGGLGYTF. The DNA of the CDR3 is TGTGCCACCAGCACAGGGGGCCTTGGCTACACCTTC.

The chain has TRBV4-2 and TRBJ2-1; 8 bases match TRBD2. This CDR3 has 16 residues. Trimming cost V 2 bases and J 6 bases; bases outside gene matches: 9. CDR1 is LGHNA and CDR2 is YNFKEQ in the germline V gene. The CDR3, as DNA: TGTGCCAGCAGCCAATCCAGCGGGAGCCCCTCCAATGAGCAGTTCTTC. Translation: CASSQSSGSPSNEQFF.

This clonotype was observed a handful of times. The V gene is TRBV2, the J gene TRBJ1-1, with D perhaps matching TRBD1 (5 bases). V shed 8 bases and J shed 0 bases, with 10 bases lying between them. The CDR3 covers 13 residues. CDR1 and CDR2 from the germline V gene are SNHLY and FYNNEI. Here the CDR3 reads CASLGLMNTEAFF. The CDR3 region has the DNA TGTGCCAGCTTGGGACTCATGAACACTGAAGCTTTCTTT.

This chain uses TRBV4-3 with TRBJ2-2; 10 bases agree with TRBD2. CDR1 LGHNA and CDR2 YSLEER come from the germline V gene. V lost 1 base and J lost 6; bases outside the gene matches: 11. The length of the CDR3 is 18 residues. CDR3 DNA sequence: TGCGCCAGCAGCCAAGCTCGCCTAGCGGGAGTTTTCGCCGGGGAGCTGTTTTTT. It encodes CASSQARLAGVFAGELFF.

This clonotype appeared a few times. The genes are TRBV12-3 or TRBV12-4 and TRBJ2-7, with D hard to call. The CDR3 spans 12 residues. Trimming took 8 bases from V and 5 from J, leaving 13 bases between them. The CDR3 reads CASSRWSHEQYF. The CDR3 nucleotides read TGTGCCAGCTCGAGGTGGAGCCACGAGCAGTACTTC.

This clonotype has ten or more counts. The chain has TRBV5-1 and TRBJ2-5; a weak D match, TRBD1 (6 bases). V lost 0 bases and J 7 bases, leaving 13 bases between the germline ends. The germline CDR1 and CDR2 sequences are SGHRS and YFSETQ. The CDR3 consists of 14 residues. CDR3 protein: CASSLARQEGTQYF. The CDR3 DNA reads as TGCGCCAGCAGCTTGGCGCGACAGGAAGGGACCCAGTACTTC.

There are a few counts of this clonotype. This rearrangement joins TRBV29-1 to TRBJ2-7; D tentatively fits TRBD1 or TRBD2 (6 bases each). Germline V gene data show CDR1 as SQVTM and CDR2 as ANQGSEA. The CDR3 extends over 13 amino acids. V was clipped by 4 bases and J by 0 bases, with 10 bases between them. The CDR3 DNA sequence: TGCAGCGTTGGGAAGGGGGGCTCCTACGAGCAGTACTTC. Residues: CSVGKGGSYEQYF.

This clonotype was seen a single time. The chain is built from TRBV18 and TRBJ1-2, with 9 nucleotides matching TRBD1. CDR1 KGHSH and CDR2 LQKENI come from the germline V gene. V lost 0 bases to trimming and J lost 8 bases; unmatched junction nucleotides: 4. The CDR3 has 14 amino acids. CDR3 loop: CASSPPGQGLGYTF. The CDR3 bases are TGTGCCAGCTCACCACCGGGACAGGGATTGGGCTACACCTTC.

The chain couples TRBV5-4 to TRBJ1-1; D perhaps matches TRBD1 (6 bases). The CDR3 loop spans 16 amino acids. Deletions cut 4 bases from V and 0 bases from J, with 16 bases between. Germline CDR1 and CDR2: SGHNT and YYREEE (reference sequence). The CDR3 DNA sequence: TGTGCCAGCAGCGGGGGGCCCCTCCGCATGAACACTGAAGCTTTCTTT. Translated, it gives CASSGGPLRMNTEAFF.

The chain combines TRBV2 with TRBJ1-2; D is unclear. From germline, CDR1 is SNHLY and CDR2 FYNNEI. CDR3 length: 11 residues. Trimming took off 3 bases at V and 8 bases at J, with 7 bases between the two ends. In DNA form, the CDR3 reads TGTGCCAGCAGTGAGTGGTACGGCTACACCTTC. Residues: CASSEWYGYTF.

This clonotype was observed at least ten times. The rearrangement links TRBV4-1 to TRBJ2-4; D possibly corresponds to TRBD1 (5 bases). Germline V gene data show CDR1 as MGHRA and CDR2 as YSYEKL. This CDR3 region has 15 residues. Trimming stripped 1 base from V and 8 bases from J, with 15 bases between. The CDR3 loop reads CASSQGQGDRDIQYF. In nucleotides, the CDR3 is TGCGCCAGCAGCCAAGGACAAGGGGATAGGGACATTCAGTACTTC.

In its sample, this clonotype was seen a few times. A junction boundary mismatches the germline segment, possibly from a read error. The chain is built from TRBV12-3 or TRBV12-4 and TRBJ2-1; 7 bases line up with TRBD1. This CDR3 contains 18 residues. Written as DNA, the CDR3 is TGTGCCTGCAGTTTCCCTCGAGGACAGGCCCTCCACTACAATGAGCAGTTCTTC. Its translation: CACSFPRGQALHYNEQFF.

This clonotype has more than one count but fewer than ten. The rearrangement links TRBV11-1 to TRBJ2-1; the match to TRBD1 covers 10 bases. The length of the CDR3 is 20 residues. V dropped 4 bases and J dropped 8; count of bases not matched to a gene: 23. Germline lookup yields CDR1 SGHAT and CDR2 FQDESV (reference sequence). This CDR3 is CASSSSTRRTTGTGAHEQFF. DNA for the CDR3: TGTGCCAGCAGCTCGAGCACCCGGAGGACCACCGGGACAGGGGCGCATGAGCAGTTCTTC.

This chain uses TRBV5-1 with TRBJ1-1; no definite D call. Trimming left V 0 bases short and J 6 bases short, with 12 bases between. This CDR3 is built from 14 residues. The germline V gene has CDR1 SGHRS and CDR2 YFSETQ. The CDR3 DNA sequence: TGCGCCAGCAGCTTGGAACTGGGAATCCCTGAAGCTTTCTTT. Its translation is CASSLELGIPEAFF.

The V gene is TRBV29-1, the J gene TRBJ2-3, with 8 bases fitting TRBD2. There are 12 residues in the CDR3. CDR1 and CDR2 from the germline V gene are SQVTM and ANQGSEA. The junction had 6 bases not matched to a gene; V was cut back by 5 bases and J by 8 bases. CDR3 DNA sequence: TGCAGCGTTTTCCGCCGGGAGGGTACGCAGTATTTT. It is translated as CSVFRREGTQYF.

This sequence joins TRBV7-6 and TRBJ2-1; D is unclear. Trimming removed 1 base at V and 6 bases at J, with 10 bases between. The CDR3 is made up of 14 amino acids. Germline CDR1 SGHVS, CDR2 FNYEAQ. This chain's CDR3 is CASSLVFGPNEQFF. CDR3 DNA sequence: TGTGCCAGCAGCTTAGTATTTGGCCCCAATGAGCAGTTCTTC. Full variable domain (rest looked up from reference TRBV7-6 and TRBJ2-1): GAGVSQSPRYKVTKRGQDVALRCDPISGHVSLYWYRQALGQGPEFLTYFNYEAQQDKSGLPNDRFSAERPEGSISTLTIQRTEQRDSAMYRCASSLVFGPNEQFFGPGTRLTVL.